Shown below are 16 T cell receptor beta chains from a single sample sequenced in a study of shared clonotypes between healthy human individuals. Naive CD8 cells lacked CD45RO and underwent positive selection for CCR7, leaving out terminally differentiated effector memory CD45RA+ cells. Profiled with immunoSEQ multiplex PCR; TCRdb holds only in-frame clones, not every one. This sample yields around 1.9 million clones, of which approximately 94% are seen a single time; under 2% belongs to the top ten. Sequencing used naive CD8+ T cells from PBMCs. The receptor set was obtained from a young man in good health. Some clones in this sample may be carry-over from other donors' samples.

The chain has TRBV6-5 and TRBJ1-5, with D possibly matching TRBD1 (6 bases). Germline V gene lookup returns CDR1 MNHEY and CDR2 SVGAGI. The CDR3 runs 13 residues. CDR3 sequence (DNA): TGTGCGACCGGGGGGCGTATGCTTCAGCCCCAGCATTTT. This codes for CATGGRMLQPQHF.

This chain uses TRBV4-1 with TRBJ1-4; 8 bases line up with TRBD1. V dropped 4 bases and J dropped 6; count of bases not matched to a gene: 13. The CDR3 is 17 residues long. CDR1 and CDR2 (germline): MGHRA, YSYEKL. CDR3 loop: CASSPVTIRGRDEKLFF. CDR3 bases: TGCGCCAGCAGCCCCGTAACAATCAGGGGGCGGGATGAAAAACTGTTTTTT.

V and J are TRBV11-3 and TRBJ2-7; 13 nucleotides match TRBD2. CDR1 is SGHNT, CDR2 YENEEA, per germline. CDR3 length equals 15 residues. J gave up 5 bases and V 5 bases, and 6 bases lay outside the gene matches. The CDR3 sequence is CASSEGLAGWDEQYF. The CDR3 region has the DNA TGTGCCAGCAGCGAGGGACTAGCGGGGTGGGACGAGCAGTACTTC.

This chain uses TRBV4-3 with TRBJ2-1; D might be TRBD2 (6 bases). V shed 5 bases and J shed 5 bases, with 16 bases lying between them. Looked up from germline, CDR1 is LGHNA and CDR2 is YSLEER. This CDR3 contains 15 residues. CDR3 sequence: CASSTPGLGNNEQFF. In DNA form, the CDR3 reads TGCGCCAGCAGCACCCCGGGACTGGGAAACAATGAGCAGTTCTTC.

V and J are TRBV18 and TRBJ1-2; D ambiguous. The germline V gene has CDR1 KGHSH and CDR2 LQKENI. Trimming removed 2 bases from V and 8 bases from J, with 18 bases in between. The CDR3 runs to 15 residues. CDR3 in DNA: TGTGCCAGCTCACCAGAACGAGGTGGGATCCGAGGCTACACCTTC. It yields the protein CASSPERGGIRGYTF.

The chain links TRBV9 to TRBJ2-7, with 7 bases fitting TRBD1. With V trimmed by 0 bases and J by 2 bases, 5 bases remained unmatched. The CDR3 has 15 amino acids. CDR1 and CDR2 (germline): SGDLS, YYNGEE. Here the CDR3 reads CASSVGDSATYEQYF. The CDR3 DNA reads TGTGCCAGCAGCGTAGGGGACAGCGCCACCTACGAGCAGTACTTC.

The chain is built from TRBV6-4 and TRBJ2-1; TRBD1 might be the D (9 bases). The CDR3 runs to 15 residues. Looked up from germline, CDR1 is MRHNA and CDR2 is SNTAGT. V was cut by 6 bases and J by 6 bases, with 18 bases left in between. CDR3: CASRIAGQGFNEQFF. The CDR3 nucleotides read TGTGCCAGCAGGATAGCGGGACAGGGTTTCAATGAGCAGTTCTTC.

This clone was observed a few times. This chain joins TRBV14 and TRBJ1-1; maybe TRBD1 (5 bases). Trimming removed 0 bases from V and 6 bases from J, with 11 bases in between. Per germline, CDR1 SGHDN and CDR2 FVKESK. CDR3 length: 14 residues. The CDR3, as DNA: TGTGCCAGCAGCCAAGACAGGGAGGATCCTGAAGCTTTCTTT. Protein: CASSQDREDPEAFF.

This chain joins TRBV4-3 and TRBJ1-2; 7 bases match TRBD1. This CDR3 comprises 18 residues. Looked up from germline, CDR1 is LGHNA and CDR2 is YSLEER. V lost 0 bases to trimming and J lost 0 bases; unmatched junction nucleotides: 10. The CDR3 bases are TGCGCCAGCAGCCAAGAAGGGACCGGGACAGAAGCTAACTATGGCTACACCTTC. Translation gives CASSQEGTGTEANYGYTF.

Concerning this clone: This likely traces to a read error, being one base from a far larger clone. The sample has other DNA sequences that encode this CDR3 too. The chain couples TRBV27 to TRBJ1-1, with a tentative D call TRBD1 (6 bases). Germline V gene data show CDR1 as MNHEY and CDR2 as SMNVEV (reference sequence). V gave up 6 bases and J gave up 1 base, with 9 bases separating them. The CDR3 sequence is 13 residues long. The CDR3 nucleotides are TGTGCCAGCAGCTTAGGGGGGAACACTGAAGCTTTCTTT. Translating it yields CASSLGGNTEAFF.

The V and J genes are TRBV27 and TRBJ2-2; TRBD1 matches 7 bases. This CDR3 spans 16 amino acids. Trimming cost V 3 bases and J 1 base; bases outside gene matches: 5. Germline V gene data show CDR1 as MNHEY and CDR2 as SMNVEV (reference sequence). CDR3 sequence: CASSFLTGMNTGELFF. Here the CDR3 DNA reads TGTGCCAGCAGTTTCCTGACAGGGATGAACACCGGGGAGCTGTTTTTT.

J is TRBJ2-1 and V is TRBV13; 7 nucleotides align to TRBD2. CDR1 and CDR2 from the germline V gene are PRHDT and FYEKMQ (reference sequence). CDR3 length equals 14 residues. The junction had 4 bases not matched to a gene; V was cut back by 3 bases and J by 5 bases. CDR3 sequence (DNA): TGTGCCAGCAGCTTTCCGGGACTACACAATGAGCAGTTCTTC. It specifies CASSFPGLHNEQFF.

Concerning this clone itself: Additional DNA sequences in this sample encode the identical CDR3. The chain links TRBV27 to TRBJ2-2, with D uncertain. Trimming stripped 4 bases from V and 3 bases from J, with 3 bases between. The CDR3 runs 12 residues. In germline, CDR1 is MNHEY, CDR2 SMNVEV (reference sequence). CDR3 amino acids: CASSSYTGELFF. The CDR3 DNA is TGTGCCAGCAGTTCGTACACCGGGGAGCTGTTTTTT.

The chain joins TRBV4-1 to TRBJ2-3; D not certain. The CDR3 totals 17 residues. V was clipped by 0 bases and J by 0 bases, with 13 bases between them. Germline CDR1 MGHRA, CDR2 YSYEKL. The CDR3 sequence: CASSQDSLTRSTDTQYF. As DNA, the CDR3 is TGCGCCAGCAGCCAAGATTCCCTTACAAGAAGCACAGATACGCAGTATTTT.

Concerning this clone itself: At one end the junction does not follow the germline gene, possibly because of a read error. The genes are TRBV25-1 and TRBJ1-4, with D possibly TRBD1 on 6 matching bases. In germline, CDR1 is MGHDK, CDR2 SYGVNS. The CDR3 loop spans 13 amino acids. CDR3 DNA sequence: TGTGCCAGCAGTGGGAATGAGGGGGATTCTCCTTCTTTT. It codes for CASSGNEGDSPSF.

The chain carries TRBV7-2 and TRBJ2-7; TRBD1 might be the D (5 bases). The CDR3 spans 17 residues. V dropped 4 bases and J dropped 1 base, with 20 bases sitting between them. Germline CDR1 is SGHTA and CDR2 is FQGNSA. The CDR3 region has the DNA TGTGCCAGCAGCTACCCGCGCCAGGGCTACCAATCCTACGAGCAGTACTTC. Its translation is CASSYPRQGYQSYEQYF.